This TCR beta chain comes out of a study of blood T cell repertoires in COVID-19. Study details: Nucleic acid was either cDNA or gDNA, and it came from T cells, B-cell-depleted T cells, or PBMCs.

Trimming left V 1 base short and J 4 bases short, with 11 bases between. CDR1 is SGHDT, CDR2 YYEEEE, per germline. This CDR3 is built from 14 residues. The table came from immunoSEQ multiplex PCR; TCRdb's copy has only in-frame clones and leaves some out. Of more than 200,000 clones listed, around 88% are singletons. Sequencing was carried out using peripheral blood. The sequence came from an elderly man with acute or convalescent COVID-19. The rearrangement uses TRBV5-6 and TRBJ1-1; D gene uncertain. The CDR3 DNA is TGTGCCAGCAGCTTGTGGAGAAGGAGCACTGAAGCTTTCTTT. Translation gives CASSLWRRSTEAFF.